This T cell receptor beta chain was profiled in a study of early T cells in non-severe SARS-CoV-2 infection. This clonotype was seen many times. Individual cDNA molecules received unique molecular identifiers. TCRdb re-derived calls from the 5' RACE reads in MiXCR, one entry per CDR3 protein. The sample holds about 30,000 distinct CDR3 sequences, approximately 5.3% seen once. Sequencing was carried out using whole blood. The clonotype was recovered from an adult who was a healthcare worker with PCR-confirmed SARS-CoV-2 infection or an uninfected control (not recorded which).

The CDR3, as DNA: TGTGCCACCAGTGATTCCGGGACACCCGACTATGGCTACACCTTC. Protein: CATSDSGTPDYGYTF. The J gene is TRBJ1-2, the V gene TRBV24-1; D perhaps matches TRBD1 (6 bases). The V gene's germline CDR1 is KGHDR and CDR2 SFDVKD. The CDR3 consists of 15 residues. Trimming took off 2 bases at V and 3 bases at J, with 12 bases between the two ends.